The clone carrying this T cell receptor (beta chain) was counted many times. By flow cytometry, patients selected for sequencing had shown an expansion of CD8+CD57+ cells. The template used for profiling TCR beta VDJ and CDR3 was genomic DNA. TCRdb re-called the reads through MiXCR, storing one row per CDR3 protein. The data hold about 220,000 distinct CDR3 sequences, with around half observed a single time. The data originate from a study of CD8+CD57+ T cells in acquired aplastic anemia. The TCR originated in a human donor with aplastic anemia. Input material: sorted CD4+, CD8+, or CD8+CD57+ T cells (not recorded which) from PBMCs.

CDR3 sequence (DNA): TGTGCCAGCAGCCAAGATCGAACCCTGACAGCCTATGGCTACACCTTC. This translates into CASSQDRTLTAYGYTF. The chain joins TRBV4-2 to TRBJ1-2, with TRBD1 as a possible D gene (5 bases). The CDR3 has 16 amino acids. The V end was cut by 0 bases, the J end by 4 bases, with 15 bases between. From germline, CDR1 is LGHNA and CDR2 YNFKEQ.